The clone carrying this TCR beta chain was observed many times. The antigen remains undetermined. The sample belongs to a study of T cells in Graves' hyperthyroidism and ophthalmopathy. Findings of the study overall: Blood samples included most of the expanded thyroid clonotypes exceeding 0.001.

The investigators amplified TCR beta CDR3 regions from RNA transcripts. HTBI primers were the set used in a first-round RT-PCR of the TCR CDR3. TCRdb re-derived calls from the multiplex PCR reads in MiXCR, one entry per CDR3 protein. The sample holds approximately 510,000 distinct CDR3 sequences, 46% seen once. Per germline, CDR1 SGHTA and CDR2 FQGNSA. V shed 1 base and J shed 2 bases, with 11 bases lying between them. The CDR3 has 15 residues. This TCR was recovered from an adult woman with Graves' disease, either hyperthyroidism or ophthalmopathy (not recorded which). The rearrangement links TRBV7-2 to TRBJ2-5, with D perhaps assigned TRBD1 or TRBD2 (6 bases each). The sample comprised peripheral blood or thyroid tissue (not recorded which). CDR3 residues: CASSLVGGAQETQYF. Here the CDR3 DNA reads TGTGCCAGCAGCTTAGTGGGGGGCGCTCAAGAGACCCAGTACTTC.